This TCR beta chain appears in the sequencing data of a study of T cells after posttransplantation cyclophosphamide. The study's findings and limits: Blood and skin or GI T cell repertoires showed limited TRB overlap. Recipient CMV seropositivity and CMV reactivation strongly tracked TRB clonality. Later post-transplant blood repertoires were often dominated by donor CD8+ memory clones.

The method was immunoSEQ multiplex PCR; TCRdb's version includes in-frame clones alone and lacks a portion of them. The table includes 25,000 or so clones, 86% detected once. To note about this clone: Its antigen is unknown.

V was cut by 3 bases and J by 7 bases, with 13 bases left in between. The CDR3 is made up of 13 amino acids. The germline V gene has CDR1 SGDLS and CDR2 YYNGEE. The chain is built from TRBV9 and TRBJ1-2; D remains ambiguous. The sample consisted of PBMCs. The origin of this receptor is a woman aged 55-75 years with a blood cancer, CMV-positive, and with a related stem cell donor. In DNA, the CDR3 is TGTGCCAGCAGCGCCTCTTCTGCGGGTGGCTACACCTTC. Its protein product is CASSASSAGGYTF.